The source of this T cell receptor beta chain is a study of OX40 agonist ivuxolimab in advanced cancers. Turning to the study itself: Participants averaged roughly 57 years of age (range about 23 to 80) and were 82.7% male. Prior therapy, whether anti-PD-1, anti-PD-L1 or anti-CTLA-4, was allowed, and less than 45% had some. Study-level findings and limits: Antigen specificity remained undetermined for the expanded peripheral T cells.

The length of the CDR3 is 14 residues. Germline V CDR1 and CDR2: SGHTA, FQGNSA. Produced via immunoSEQ multiplex PCR; TCRdb's table is partial and in-frame only. This table holds 75,000 to 90,000 clones, approximately 90% found once. To note about this clone: What it recognizes is unknown.

Sequencing was performed on CD4+ or CD8+ T cells sorted from blood, taken in a trial of the OX40 agonist ivuxolimab. This receptor was identified in an adult with an advanced solid tumor such as melanoma, head and neck, liver or kidney cancer. The chain employs TRBV7-2 and TRBJ2-5; weak D call: TRBD2 (7 bases). The DNA end favors TRBJ2-7, so the J call may be wrong. CDR3 sequence reads: CASSQFGGADEQYF. CDR3 nucleotides: TGTGCCAGCAGCCAGTTTGGGGGGGCGGACGAGCAGTACTTC.